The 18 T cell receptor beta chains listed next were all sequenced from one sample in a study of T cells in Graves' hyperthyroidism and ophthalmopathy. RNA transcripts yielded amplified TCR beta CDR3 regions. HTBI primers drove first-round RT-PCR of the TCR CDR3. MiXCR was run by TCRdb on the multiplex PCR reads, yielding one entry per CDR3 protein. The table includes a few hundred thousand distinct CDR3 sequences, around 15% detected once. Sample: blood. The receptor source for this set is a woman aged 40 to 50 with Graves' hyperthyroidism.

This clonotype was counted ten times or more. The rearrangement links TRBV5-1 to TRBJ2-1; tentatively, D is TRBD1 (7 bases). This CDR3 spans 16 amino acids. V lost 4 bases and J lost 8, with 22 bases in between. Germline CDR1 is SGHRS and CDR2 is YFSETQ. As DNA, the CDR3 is TGCGCCAGCAGCCAGGGGGGACAGACGTATGAGGATGAGCAGTTCTTC. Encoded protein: CASSQGGQTYEDEQFF.

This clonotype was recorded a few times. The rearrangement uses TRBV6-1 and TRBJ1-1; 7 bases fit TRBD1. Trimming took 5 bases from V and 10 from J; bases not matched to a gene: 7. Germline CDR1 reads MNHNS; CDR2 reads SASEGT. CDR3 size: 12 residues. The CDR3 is CASSHGDSRAFF. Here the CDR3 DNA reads TGTGCCAGCAGTCACGGGGACAGTAGAGCTTTCTTT.

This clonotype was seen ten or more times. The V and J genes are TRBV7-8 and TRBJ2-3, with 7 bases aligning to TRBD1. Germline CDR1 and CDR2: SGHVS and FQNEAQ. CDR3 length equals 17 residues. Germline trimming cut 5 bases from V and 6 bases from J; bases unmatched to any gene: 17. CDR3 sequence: CASSSATGNGRMDTQYF. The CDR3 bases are TGTGCCAGCAGCAGCGCGACAGGGAACGGACGAATGGATACGCAGTATTTT.

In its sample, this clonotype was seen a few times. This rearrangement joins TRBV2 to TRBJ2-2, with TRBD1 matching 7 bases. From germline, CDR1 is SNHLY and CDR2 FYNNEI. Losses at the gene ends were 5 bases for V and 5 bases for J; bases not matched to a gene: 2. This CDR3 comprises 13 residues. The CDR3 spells CASSSDRTGELFF. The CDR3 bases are TGTGCCAGCAGTTCGGACAGGACCGGGGAGCTGTTTTTT.

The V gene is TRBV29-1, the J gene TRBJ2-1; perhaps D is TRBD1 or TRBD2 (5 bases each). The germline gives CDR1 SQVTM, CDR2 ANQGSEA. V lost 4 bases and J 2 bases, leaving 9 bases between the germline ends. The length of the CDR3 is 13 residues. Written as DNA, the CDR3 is TGCAGCGTTGCCGGGACCACCTACAATGAGCAGTTCTTC. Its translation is CSVAGTTYNEQFF.

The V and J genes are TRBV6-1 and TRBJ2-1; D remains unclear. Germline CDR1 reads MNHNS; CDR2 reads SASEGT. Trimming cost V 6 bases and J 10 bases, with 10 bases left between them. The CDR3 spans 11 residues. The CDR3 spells CASRLELEQFF. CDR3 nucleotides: TGTGCCAGCAGGTTGGAGCTCGAGCAGTTCTTC.

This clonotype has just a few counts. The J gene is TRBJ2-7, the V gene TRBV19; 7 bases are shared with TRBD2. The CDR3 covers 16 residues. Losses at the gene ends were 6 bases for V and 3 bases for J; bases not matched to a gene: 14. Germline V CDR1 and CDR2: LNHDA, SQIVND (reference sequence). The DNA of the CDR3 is TGTGCCAGTAGCACTAGCGTCCCGAGCCATATCTACGAGCAGTACTTC. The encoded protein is CASSTSVPSHIYEQYF. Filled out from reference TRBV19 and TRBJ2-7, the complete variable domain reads DGGITQSPKYLFRKEGQNVTLSCEQNLNHDAMYWYRQDPGQGLRLIYYSQIVNDFQKGDIAEGYSVSREKKESFPLTVTSAQKNPTAFYLCASSTSVPSHIYEQYFGPGTRLTVT.

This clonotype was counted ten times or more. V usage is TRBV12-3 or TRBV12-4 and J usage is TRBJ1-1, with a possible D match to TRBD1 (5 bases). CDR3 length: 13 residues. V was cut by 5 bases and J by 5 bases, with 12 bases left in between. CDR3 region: CASSPPGGTEAFF. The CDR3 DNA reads TGTGCCAGCAGTCCTCCGGGGGGAACTGAAGCTTTCTTT.

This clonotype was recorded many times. The CDR3 DNA is TGTGCCTGGAGTCTAGGACAGGGGGCCTACGAGCAGTACTTC. Amino acids: CAWSLGQGAYEQYF. The chain is built from TRBV30 and TRBJ2-7; 10 nucleotides match TRBD1. CDR3 size: 14 residues. Trimming took 2 bases from V and 2 from J; bases not matched to a gene: 3. Per germline, CDR1 GTSNPN and CDR2 SVGIG (reference sequence).

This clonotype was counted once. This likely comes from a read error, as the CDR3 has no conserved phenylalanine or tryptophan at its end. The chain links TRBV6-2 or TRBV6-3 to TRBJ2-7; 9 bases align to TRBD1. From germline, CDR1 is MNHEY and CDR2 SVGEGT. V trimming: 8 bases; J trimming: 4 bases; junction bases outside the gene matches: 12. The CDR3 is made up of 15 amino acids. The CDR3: CASREPGQGPYEQYI. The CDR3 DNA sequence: TGTGCCAGCCGGGAGCCGGGACAGGGACCTTACGAGCAGTACATC.

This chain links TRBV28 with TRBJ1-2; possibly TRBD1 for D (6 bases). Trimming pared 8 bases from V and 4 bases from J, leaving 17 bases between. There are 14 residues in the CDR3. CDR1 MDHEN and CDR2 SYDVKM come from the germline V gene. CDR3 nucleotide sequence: TGTGCCAGCGGGGAGGGGGGAGCCCCCTATGGCTACACCTTC. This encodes CASGEGGAPYGYTF.

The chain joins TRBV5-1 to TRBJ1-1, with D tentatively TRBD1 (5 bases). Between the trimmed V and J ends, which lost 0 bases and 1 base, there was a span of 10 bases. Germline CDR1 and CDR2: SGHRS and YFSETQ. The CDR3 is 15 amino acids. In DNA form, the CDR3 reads TGCGCCAGCAGCTTGGATGGTGGGGGGAACACTGAAGCTTTCTTT. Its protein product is CASSLDGGGNTEAFF.

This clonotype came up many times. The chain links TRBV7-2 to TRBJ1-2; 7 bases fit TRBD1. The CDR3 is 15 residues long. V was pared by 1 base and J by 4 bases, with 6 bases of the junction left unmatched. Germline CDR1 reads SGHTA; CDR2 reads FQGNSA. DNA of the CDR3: TGTGCCAGCAGCTTAGTGGCAGGGGGTGCCTATGGCTACACCTTC. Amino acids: CASSLVAGGAYGYTF.

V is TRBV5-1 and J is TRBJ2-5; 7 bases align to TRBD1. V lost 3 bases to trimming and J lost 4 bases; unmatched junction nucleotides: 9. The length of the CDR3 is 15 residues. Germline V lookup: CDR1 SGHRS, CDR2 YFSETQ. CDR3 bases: TGCGCCAGCAGCTCGCAGACAGGGAAGGTAGAGACCCAGTACTTC. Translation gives CASSSQTGKVETQYF.

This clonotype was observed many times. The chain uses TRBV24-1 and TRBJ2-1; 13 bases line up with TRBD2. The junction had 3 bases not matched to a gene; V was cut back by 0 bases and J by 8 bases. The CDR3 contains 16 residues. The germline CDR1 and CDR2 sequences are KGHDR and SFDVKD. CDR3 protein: CATSDLGLAGVYEQFF. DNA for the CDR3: TGTGCCACCAGTGATTTGGGACTAGCGGGAGTCTATGAGCAGTTCTTC.

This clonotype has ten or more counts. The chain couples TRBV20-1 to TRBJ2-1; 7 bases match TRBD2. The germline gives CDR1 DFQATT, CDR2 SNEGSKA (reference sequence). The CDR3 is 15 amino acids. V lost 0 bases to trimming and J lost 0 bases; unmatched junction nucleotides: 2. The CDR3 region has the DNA TGCAGTGCTAGAGATCGCGGGAGCTCCTACAATGAGCAGTTCTTC. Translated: CSARDRGSSYNEQFF.

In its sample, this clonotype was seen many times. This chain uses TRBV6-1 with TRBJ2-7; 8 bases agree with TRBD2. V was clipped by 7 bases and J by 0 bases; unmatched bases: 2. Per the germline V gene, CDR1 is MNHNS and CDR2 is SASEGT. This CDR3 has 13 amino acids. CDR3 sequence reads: CASTRGGSYEQYF. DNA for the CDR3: TGTGCCAGCACTCGGGGGGGCTCCTACGAGCAGTACTTC.

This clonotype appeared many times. In DNA form, the CDR3 reads TGTGCCAGCAGCCATGTTACAGAAGGGGGGTACTTC. It encodes CASSHVTEGGYF. V usage is TRBV3-1 and J usage is TRBJ2-5, with D perhaps matching TRBD1 (6 bases). This CDR3 comprises 12 residues. Germline CDR1 and CDR2: LGHDT and YNNKEL (reference sequence). Trimming took 3 bases from V and 13 from J, leaving 15 bases between them.